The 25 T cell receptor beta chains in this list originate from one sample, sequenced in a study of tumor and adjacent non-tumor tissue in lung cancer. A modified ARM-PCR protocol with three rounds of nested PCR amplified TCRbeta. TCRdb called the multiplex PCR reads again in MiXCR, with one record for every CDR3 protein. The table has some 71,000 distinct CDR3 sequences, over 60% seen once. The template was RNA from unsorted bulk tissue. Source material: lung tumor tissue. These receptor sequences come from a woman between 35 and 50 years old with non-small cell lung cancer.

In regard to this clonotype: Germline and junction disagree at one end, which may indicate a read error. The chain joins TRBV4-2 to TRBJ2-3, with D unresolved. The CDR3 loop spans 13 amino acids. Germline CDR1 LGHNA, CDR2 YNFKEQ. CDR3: CASSQEAEDTQFF. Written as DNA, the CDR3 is TGTGCCAGCAGTCAAGAGGCAGAGGATACGCAGTTTTTT.

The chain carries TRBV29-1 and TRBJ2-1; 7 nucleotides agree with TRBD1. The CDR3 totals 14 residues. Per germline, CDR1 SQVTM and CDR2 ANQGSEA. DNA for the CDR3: TGCAGAGCAAACAGACAGGGTTCCTACAATGAGCAGTTCTTC. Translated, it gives CRANRQGSYNEQFF.

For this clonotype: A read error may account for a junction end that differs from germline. CDR3 in DNA: TGTGCCATTACCAGGGACATCAACTCTGTAAACACCATATATTTT. This translates into CAITRDINSVNTIYF. The V and J genes are TRBV10-3 and TRBJ1-3; tentatively, D is TRBD1 (6 bases). Germline CDR1 ENHRY, CDR2 SYGVKD. The CDR3 contains 15 residues.

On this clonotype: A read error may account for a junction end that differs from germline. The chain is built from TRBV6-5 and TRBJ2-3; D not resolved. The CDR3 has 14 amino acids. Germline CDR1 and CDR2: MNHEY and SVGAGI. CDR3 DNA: TGTGCCAGCAGTTACTCGTCTAACGCAGATACACAGTATTTT. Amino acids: CASSYSSNADTQYF.

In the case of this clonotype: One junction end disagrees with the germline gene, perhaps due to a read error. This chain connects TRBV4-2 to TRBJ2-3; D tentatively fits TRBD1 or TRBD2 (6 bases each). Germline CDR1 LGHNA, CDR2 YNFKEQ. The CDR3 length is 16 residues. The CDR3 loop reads CASSKGPTGGTDTQYF. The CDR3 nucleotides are TGTGCCAGCAGCAAAGGACCGACCGGGGGCACAGATACTCAGTATTTT.

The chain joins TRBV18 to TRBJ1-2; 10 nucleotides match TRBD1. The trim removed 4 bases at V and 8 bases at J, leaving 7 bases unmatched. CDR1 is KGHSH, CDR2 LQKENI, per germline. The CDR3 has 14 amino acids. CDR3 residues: CASSRLDRGLGYTF. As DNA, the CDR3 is TGTGCCAGCTCACGCCTCGACAGGGGGCTCGGCTACACCTTC. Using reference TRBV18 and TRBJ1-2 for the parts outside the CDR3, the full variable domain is NAGVMQNPRHLVRRRGQEARLRCSPMKGHSHVYWYRQLPEEGLKFMVYLQKENIIDESGMPKERFSAEFPKEGPSILRIQQVVRGDSAAYFCASSRLDRGLGYTFGSGTRLTVV.

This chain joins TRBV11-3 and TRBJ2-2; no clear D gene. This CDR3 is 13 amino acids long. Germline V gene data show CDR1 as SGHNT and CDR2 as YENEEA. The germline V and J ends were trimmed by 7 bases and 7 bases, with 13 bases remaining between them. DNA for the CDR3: TGTGCCAGCAACCTAGTCGGCCACGGGGAGCTGTTTTTT. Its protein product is CASNLVGHGELFF.

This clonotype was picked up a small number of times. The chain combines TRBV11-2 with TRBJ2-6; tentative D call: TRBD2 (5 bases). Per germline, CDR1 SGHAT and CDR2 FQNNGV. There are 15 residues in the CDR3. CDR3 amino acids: CDRSGEGSGANVLTF. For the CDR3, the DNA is TGTGACCGCAGCGGAGAGGGCTCTGGGGCCAACGTCCTGACTTTC.

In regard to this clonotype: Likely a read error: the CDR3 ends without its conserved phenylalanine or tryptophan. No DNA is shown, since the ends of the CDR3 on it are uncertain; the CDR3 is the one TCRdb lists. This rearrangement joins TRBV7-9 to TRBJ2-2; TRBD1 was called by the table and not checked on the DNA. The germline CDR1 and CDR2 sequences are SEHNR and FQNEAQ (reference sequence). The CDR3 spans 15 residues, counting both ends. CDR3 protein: CASNLRGTNTGELLS.

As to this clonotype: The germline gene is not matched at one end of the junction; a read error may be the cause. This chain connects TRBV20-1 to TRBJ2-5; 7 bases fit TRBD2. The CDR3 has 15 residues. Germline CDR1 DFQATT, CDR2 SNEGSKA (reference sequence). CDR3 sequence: CSAIPGWGGQETQYF. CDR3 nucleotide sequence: TGTAGTGCCATTCCGGGGTGGGGGGGTCAAGAGACCCAGTACTTC.

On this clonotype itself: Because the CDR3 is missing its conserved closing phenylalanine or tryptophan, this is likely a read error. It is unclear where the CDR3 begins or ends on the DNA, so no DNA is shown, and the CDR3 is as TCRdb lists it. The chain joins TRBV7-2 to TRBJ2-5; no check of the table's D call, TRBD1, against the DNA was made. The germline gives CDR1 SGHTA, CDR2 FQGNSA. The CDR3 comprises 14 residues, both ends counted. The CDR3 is CASSTGQGRETLCL.

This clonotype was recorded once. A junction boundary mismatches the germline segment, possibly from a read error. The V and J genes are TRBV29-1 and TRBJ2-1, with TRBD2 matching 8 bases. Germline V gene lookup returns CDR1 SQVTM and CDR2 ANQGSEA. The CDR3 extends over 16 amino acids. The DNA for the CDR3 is TGCGGCGTTGCTGGGCCGGGAGGGTCGTACAGCAATGAACAGTTCTTC. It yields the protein CGVAGPGGSYSNEQFF.

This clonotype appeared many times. The CDR3 coding sequence is TGTGCCAGCAGCTCGCAGGGCGCAAATCAGCCCCAGCATTTT. Protein: CASSSQGANQPQHF. This rearrangement joins TRBV5-5 to TRBJ1-5; possible D gene TRBD1, 5 bases. This CDR3 has 14 amino acids. The ends were cut back, 3 bases at V and 4 bases at J, with 11 bases in the middle. Per germline, CDR1 SGHKS and CDR2 YYEKEE (reference sequence).

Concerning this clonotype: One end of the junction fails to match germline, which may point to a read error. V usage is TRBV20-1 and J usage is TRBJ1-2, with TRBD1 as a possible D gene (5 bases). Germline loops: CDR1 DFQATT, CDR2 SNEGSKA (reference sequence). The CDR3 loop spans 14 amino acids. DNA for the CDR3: TGCAGAGCTAGATACAAGGGGCAAGGGGATGGCTACACCTTC. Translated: CRARYKGQGDGYTF.

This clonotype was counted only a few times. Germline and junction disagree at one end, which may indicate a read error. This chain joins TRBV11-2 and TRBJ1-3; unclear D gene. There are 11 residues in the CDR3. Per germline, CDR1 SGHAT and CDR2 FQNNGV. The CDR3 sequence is CVSSSTPSIHF. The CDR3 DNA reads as TGTGTCAGCAGCTCGACACCCTCAATTCATTTT.

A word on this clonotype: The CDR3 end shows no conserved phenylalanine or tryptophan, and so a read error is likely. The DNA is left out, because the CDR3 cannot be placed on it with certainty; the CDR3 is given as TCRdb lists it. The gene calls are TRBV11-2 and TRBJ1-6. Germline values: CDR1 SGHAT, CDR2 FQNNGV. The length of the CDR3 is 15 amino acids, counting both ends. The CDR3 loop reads CASSLASGNNSALHY.

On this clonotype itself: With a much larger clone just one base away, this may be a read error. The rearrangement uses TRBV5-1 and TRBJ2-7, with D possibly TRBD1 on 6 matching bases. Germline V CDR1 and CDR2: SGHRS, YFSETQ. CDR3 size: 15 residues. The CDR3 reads CAISSNGTPKDEQYF. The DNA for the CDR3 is TGCGCCATCAGCTCGAACGGGACACCGAAAGACGAGCAGTACTTC. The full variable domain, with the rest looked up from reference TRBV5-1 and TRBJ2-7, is KAGVTQTPRYLIKTRGQQVTLSCSPISGHRSVSWYQQTPGQGLQFLFEYFSETQRNKGNFPGRFSGRQFSNSRSEMNVSTLELGDSALYLCAISSNGTPKDEQYFGPGTRLTVT.

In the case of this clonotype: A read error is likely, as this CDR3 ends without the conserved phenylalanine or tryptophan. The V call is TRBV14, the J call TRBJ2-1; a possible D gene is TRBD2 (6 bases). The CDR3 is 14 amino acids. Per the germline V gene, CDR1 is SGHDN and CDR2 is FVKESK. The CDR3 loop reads CASGHSGTYNEQFL. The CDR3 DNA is TGTGCCAGCGGCCATAGCGGTACCTACAATGAGCAGTTCCTT.

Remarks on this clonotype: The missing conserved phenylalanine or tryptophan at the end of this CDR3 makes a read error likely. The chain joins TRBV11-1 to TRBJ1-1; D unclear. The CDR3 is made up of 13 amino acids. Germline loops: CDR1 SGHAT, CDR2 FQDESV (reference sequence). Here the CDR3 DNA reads TGTGCCAGCAGCTTAGATGGTAACACGGAAGCTTTCATT. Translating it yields CASSLDGNTEAFI.

This CDR3 reads CASSLFGGTESNEQYF. The CDR3 DNA reads as TGTGCCAGCAGCTTATTCGGGGGCACAGAGTCCAACGAGCAGTACTTC. V gene TRBV5-6 combines with J gene TRBJ2-7; the D call may be TRBD1 or TRBD2 (6 bases each). Germline V gives CDR1 SGHDT, CDR2 YYEEEE. The V end was cut by 2 bases, the J end by 5 bases, with 20 bases between. The CDR3 has 16 amino acids. Looking up the rest from reference TRBV5-6 and TRBJ2-7 gives the full variable domain: DAGVTQSPTHLIKTRGQQVTLRCSPKSGHDTVSWYQQALGQGPQFIFQYYEEEERQRGNFPDRFSGHQFPNYSSELNVNALLLGDSALYLCASSLFGGTESNEQYFGPGTRLTVT.

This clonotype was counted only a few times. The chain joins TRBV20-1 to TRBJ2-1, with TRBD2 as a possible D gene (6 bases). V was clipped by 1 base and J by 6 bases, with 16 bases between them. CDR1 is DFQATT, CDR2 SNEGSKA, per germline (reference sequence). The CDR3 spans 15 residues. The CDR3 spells CSARANRGNRNEQFF. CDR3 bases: TGCAGTGCTAGAGCCAACCGCGGGAATCGCAATGAGCAGTTCTTC.

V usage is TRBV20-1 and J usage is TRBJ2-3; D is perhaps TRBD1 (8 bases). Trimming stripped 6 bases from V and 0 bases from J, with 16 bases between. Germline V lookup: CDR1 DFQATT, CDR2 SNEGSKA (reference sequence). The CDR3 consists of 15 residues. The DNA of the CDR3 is TGCAGTGCCACAGGGGGGGGGGAAAGCACAGATACGCAGTATTTT. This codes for CSATGGGESTDTQYF.

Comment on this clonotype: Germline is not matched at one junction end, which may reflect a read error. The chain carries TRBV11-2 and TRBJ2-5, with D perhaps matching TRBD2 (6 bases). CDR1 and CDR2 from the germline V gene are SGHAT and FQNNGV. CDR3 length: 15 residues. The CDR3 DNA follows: TGCGCCAGCAGCCTAGCCACCGGGCTAGGGGAGGCCCAGTACTTC. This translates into CASSLATGLGEAQYF. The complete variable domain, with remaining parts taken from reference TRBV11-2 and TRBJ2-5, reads EAGVAQSPRYKIIEKRQSVAFWCNPISGHATLYWYQQILGQGPKLLIQFQNNGVVDDSQLPKDRFSAERLKGVDSTLKIQPAKLEDSAVYLCASSLATGLGEAQYFGPGTRLLVL.

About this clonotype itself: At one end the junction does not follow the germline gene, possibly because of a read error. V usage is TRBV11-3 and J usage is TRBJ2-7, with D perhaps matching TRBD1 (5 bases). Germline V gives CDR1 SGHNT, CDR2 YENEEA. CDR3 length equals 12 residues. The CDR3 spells CASSLVRGEQHF. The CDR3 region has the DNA TGTGCTAGCAGCTTAGTAAGGGGCGAGCAGCATTTC.

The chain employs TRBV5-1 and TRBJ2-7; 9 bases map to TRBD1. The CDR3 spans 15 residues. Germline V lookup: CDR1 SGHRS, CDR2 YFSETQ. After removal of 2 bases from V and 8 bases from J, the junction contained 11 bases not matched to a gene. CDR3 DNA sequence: TGCGCCAGCAGCTTCCGACAGGGGGGAGTCGAGAAGCAGTACTTC. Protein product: CASSFRQGGVEKQYF. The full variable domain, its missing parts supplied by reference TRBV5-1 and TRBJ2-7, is KAGVTQTPRYLIKTRGQQVTLSCSPISGHRSVSWYQQTPGQGLQFLFEYFSETQRNKGNFPGRFSGRQFSNSRSEMNVSTLELGDSALYLCASSFRQGGVEKQYFGPGTRLTVT.